Sequencing of this TCR beta chain was carried out in a study of T cell repertoires in cytomegalovirus infection. Turning to the study itself: Indicated by public TCR beta signatures were CMV infection and matching HLA type. General study findings and limits: People with CMV and the relevant HLA were identified by cumulative public TCR beta family frequency. HLA-C-restricted CMV-specific TCR beta clonotypes were dominant in the ex vivo response.

Comment on this clonotype: Its target is not known.

TCRdb recomputed calls from the reads with MiXCR, one row per CDR3 protein. The sample has some 600,000 distinct CDR3 sequences, approximately 24% seen once. Germline CDR1 is MNHEY and CDR2 is SVGEGT. V was trimmed by 5 bases and J by 1 base, leaving 14 bases between them. CDR3 size: 16 residues. Specimen: CD8+ T cells from PBMCs. This chain links TRBV6-2 or TRBV6-3 with TRBJ2-2; D assignment may be TRBD1 or TRBD2 (5 bases each). The receptor was derived from a human donor in good health (CMV status not recorded). Some clones in this sample may be carry-over from other donors' samples. This CDR3 reads CASSTTGTVNTGELFF. CDR3 DNA: TGTGCCAGCAGTACCACCGGGACGGTGAACACCGGGGAGCTGTTTTTT.